This T cell receptor (beta chain) stems from a study of cytomegalovirus exposure and HLA in healthy donors. 13 Jbeta primers and 60 Vbeta primers were used for the PCR. The protocol was immunoSEQ multiplex PCR, while the TCRdb copy is restricted to in-frame clones and leaves out a portion. Here the sample spans around 190,000 clones, more than 70% being singletons. Whole-study findings and limits: In a later analysis, donors in an Asian-associated ancestry cluster reportedly had fewer N-insertions in productive TCRs than the cohort mean. Researchers reportedly found TCR beta sequences accurately predicted most subjects' HLA-A and HLA-B alleles. Follow-up analysis found HLA locus-dependent TCR association rates, highest for DRB1 and lowest for HLA-C.

Trimming took 3 bases from V and 7 from J; bases not matched to a gene: 7. Germline-derived CDR1 and CDR2 are MGHDK and SYGVNS. This CDR3 contains 14 residues. Notes on this clone: What it binds is not known.

The receptor's source is a man aged 35-49 years in good health and CMV-seropositive. Sequenced sample: PBMCs. The rearrangement joins TRBV25-1 to TRBJ2-7, with 9 positions matching TRBD1. In DNA form, the CDR3 reads TGTGCCAGCAGTGAGGGAGGACAGGGGCGGGAGCAGTACTTC. This gives the protein CASSEGGQGREQYF.